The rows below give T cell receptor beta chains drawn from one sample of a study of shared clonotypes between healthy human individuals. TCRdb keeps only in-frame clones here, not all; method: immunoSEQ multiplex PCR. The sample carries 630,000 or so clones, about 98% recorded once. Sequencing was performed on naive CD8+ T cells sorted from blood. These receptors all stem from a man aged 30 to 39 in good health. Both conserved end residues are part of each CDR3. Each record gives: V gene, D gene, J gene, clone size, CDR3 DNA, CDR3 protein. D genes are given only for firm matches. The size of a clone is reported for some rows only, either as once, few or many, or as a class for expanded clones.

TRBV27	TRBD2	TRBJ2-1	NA	TGTGCCAGCAGTTGGTCTAGCGGGGCCACCTACAATGAGCAGTTCTTC	CASSWSSGATYNEQFF
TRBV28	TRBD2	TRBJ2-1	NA	TGTGCCAGCGGTAGTTCAGCGGGATCCAACAATGAGCAGTTCTTC	CASGSSAGSNNEQFF
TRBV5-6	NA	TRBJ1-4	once	TGTGCCAGCAGCTTAAGAACAACTAATGAAAAACTGTTTTTT	CASSLRTTNEKLFF
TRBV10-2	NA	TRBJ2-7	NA	TGCGCCAGCAGTGAGACGAGGCAGTACGACCAGTACTTC	CASSETRQYDQYF
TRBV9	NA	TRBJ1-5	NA	TGTGCCAGCAGCGTAGATCTCGTAGAGCCCCAGCATTTT	CASSVDLVEPQHF
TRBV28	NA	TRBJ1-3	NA	TGTGCCAGCCGGGGTATAATGGCATCTGGAAACACCATATATTTT	CASRGIMASGNTIYF
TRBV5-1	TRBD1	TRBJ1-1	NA	TGCGCCAGCAGCAGCAGGGGGTGGACTGAAGCTTTCTTT	CASSSRGWTEAFF
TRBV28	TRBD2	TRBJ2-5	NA	TGTGCCACCATGATGGTCTTAGCGGGAGGGGAGACCCAGTACTTC	CATMMVLAGGETQYF
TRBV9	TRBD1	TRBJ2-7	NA	TGTGCCAGCAGCCCGACAGGGGGCGAGCAGTACTTC	CASSPTGGEQYF
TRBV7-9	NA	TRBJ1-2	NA	TGTGCCAGCAGCTTAGAGTCGGTCTATGGCTACACCTTC	CASSLESVYGYTF
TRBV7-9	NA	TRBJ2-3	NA	TGTGCCAGCAGCCACCCCCTCACAGATACGCAGTATTTT	CASSHPLTDTQYF
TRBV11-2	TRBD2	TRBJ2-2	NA	TGTGCCAGCTCCAGCGGGAGTCTTGGAACCGGGGAGCTGTTTTTT	CASSSGSLGTGELFF
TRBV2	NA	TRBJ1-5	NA	TGTGCCAGCAGGGGAAGGGGGGTATCCAATCAGCCCCAGCATTTT	CASRGRGVSNQPQHF
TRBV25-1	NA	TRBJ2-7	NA	TGTGCCAGCAGTGAACGAGGGGGAACCTCCTACGAGCAGTACTTC	CASSERGGTSYEQYF
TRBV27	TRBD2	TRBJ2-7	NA	TGTGCCAGCAGTTTTAATCTTGCGGGAGGATTCTACGAGCAGTACTTC	CASSFNLAGGFYEQYF
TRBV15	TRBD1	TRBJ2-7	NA	TGTGCCACCAGCGAGGACAGGAGGAACTACGAGCAGTACTTC	CATSEDRRNYEQYF
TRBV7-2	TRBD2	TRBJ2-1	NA	TGTGCCAGCAGCTTAGAACTAGCGGGAGGGGACAATGAGCAGTTCTTC	CASSLELAGGDNEQFF
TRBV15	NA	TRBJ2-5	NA	TGTGCCACCAGCCCCGGGCGGTTAGAGACCCAGTACTTC	CATSPGRLETQYF
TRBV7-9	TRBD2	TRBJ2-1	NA	TGTGCCAGCAGCCTGAGCGGGAGCAGCCCCAATGAGCAGTTCTTC	CASSLSGSSPNEQFF
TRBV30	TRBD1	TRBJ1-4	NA	TGTGCCTGGAACGCGTGGACAGGGGATACGAAACTGTTTTTT	CAWNAWTGDTKLFF
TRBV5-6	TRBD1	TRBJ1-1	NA	TGTGCCAGTGAGGACAGGCACACTGAAGCTTTCTTT	CASEDRHTEAFF
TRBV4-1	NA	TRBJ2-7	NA	TGCGCCAGCAGCCCTGGGGACCCGACAACCTACGAGCAGTACTTC	CASSPGDPTTYEQYF
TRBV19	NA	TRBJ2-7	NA	TGTGCCAGTAGTCGTGGCGCGTCAGCTCGGCGGGACGAGCAGTACTTC	CASSRGASARRDEQYF
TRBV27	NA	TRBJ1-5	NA	TGTGCCAGCAGATCTACCAGCAATCAGCCCCAGCATTTT	CASRSTSNQPQHF
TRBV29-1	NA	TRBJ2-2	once	TGCAGCGTTGAGGTCAGGTCCGGGGAGCTGTTTTTT	CSVEVRSGELFF
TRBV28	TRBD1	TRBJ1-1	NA	TGTGCCAGCAGTTTAACAGGGGTGAACACTGAAGCTTTCTTT	CASSLTGVNTEAFF
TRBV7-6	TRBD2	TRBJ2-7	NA	TGTGCCAGCAGCTCGTACGGGACTAGCTCCTACGAGCAGTACTTC	CASSSYGTSSYEQYF
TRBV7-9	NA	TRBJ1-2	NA	TGTGCCAGCAGCTCACCACCCCGCCCGAACTATGGCTACACCTTC	CASSSPPRPNYGYTF
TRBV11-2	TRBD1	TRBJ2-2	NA	TGTGCCAGCAGCTTAGTGGCGGCCAGGGGGAGTGTCGGGGAGCTGTTTTTT	CASSLVAARGSVGELFF
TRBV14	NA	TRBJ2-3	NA	TGTGCCAGCAGCCAAGGTATTAGCTACACAGATACGCAGTATTTT	CASSQGISYTDTQYF
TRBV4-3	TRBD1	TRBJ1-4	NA	TGCGCCAGCAGCCAGGGGACAGGGGAATATGAAAAACTGTTTTTT	CASSQGTGEYEKLFF
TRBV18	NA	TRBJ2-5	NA	TGTGCCAGCTCAGGGGGAGATAAAGAGACCCAGTACTTC	CASSGGDKETQYF
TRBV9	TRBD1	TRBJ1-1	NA	TGTGCCAGCAGCGCGAAAGGAGGGGGCTCAATGAACACTGAAGCTTTCTTT	CASSAKGGGSMNTEAFF
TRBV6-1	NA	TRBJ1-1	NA	TGTGCCAGCAGTGAACCTTCCCGGGGAGCTTTCTTT	CASSEPSRGAFF
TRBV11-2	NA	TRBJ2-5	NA	TGTGCCAGCAGCTTAGTCCGAGAGACAGGATACCACCAAGAGACCCAGTACTTC	CASSLVRETGYHQETQYF
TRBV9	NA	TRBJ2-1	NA	TGTGCCAGCAGCGTAGCGGCCCACGTCAGCTCCTACAATGAGCAGTTCTTC	CASSVAAHVSSYNEQFF
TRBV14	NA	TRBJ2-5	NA	TGTGCCAGCAGCCAATGGACCGTACAAGAGACCCAGTACTTC	CASSQWTVQETQYF
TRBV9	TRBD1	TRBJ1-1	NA	TGTGCCAGCAGCGTAGCTCCGGGACAGCCCAACACTGAAGCTTTCTTT	CASSVAPGQPNTEAFF
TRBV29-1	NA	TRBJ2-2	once	TGCAGCGTTGAATTTTCCCACGGGTTTTCCGGGGAGCTGTTTTTT	CSVEFSHGFSGELFF
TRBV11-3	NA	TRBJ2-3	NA	TGTGCCAGCAAACCGAGAGGCACAGATACGCAGTATTTT	CASKPRGTDTQYF
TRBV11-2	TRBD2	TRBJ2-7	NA	TGTGCCAGCAGCTACGGGACTAGCGGGTACGAGCAGTACTTC	CASSYGTSGYEQYF
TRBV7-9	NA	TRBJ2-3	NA	TGTGCCGGTCGTATGTCTTCAGACCCGTCACCAGATACGCAGTATTTT	CAGRMSSDPSPDTQYF
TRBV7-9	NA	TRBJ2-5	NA	TGTGCCAGCAGCTTAATTTTAGCGGAATACCAAGAGACCCAGTACTTC	CASSLILAEYQETQYF
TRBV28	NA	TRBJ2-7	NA	TGTGCCAGCAGCCTCCGGGACCGGACCTACGAGCAGTACTTC	CASSLRDRTYEQYF
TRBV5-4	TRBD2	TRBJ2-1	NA	TGTGCCAGCAGCTTGACTAGCGGGAGGGCGGGGAATGAGCAGTTCTTC	CASSLTSGRAGNEQFF
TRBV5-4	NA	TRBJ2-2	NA	TGTGCCAGCAGCTTGGGACTCCAGAACACCGGGGAGCTGTTTTTT	CASSLGLQNTGELFF
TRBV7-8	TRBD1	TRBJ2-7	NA	TGTGCCAGCAGCCTAGCCATGACAGGGGACTACGAGCAGTACTTC	CASSLAMTGDYEQYF
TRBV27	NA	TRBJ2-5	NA	TGTGCCAGCAGCTTAGGAACAGGGAGGGAGACCCAGTACTTC	CASSLGTGRETQYF
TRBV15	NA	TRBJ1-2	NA	TGTGCCACCAGCAGAGGACGGGGACCCCAATATGGCTACACCTTC	CATSRGRGPQYGYTF
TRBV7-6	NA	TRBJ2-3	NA	TGTGCCAGCAGCTTAGCGCTCAATGCAGATACGCAGTATTTT	CASSLALNADTQYF
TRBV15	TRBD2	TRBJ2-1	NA	TGTGCCACCAGCAGTCCTACTAGCGGGGCCAGCTCCTACAATGAGCAGTTCTTC	CATSSPTSGASSYNEQFF
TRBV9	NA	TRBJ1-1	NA	TGTGCCAGCAGCGTCGGCGGGATGAACACTGAAGCTTTCTTT	CASSVGGMNTEAFF
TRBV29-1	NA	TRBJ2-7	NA	TGCAGCGTTGAAGTAAGGGGCTACGAGCAGTACTTC	CSVEVRGYEQYF
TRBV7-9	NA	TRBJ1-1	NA	TGTGCCAGCAGCTCCAGACCCGGTGACACTGAAGCTTTCTTT	CASSSRPGDTEAFF